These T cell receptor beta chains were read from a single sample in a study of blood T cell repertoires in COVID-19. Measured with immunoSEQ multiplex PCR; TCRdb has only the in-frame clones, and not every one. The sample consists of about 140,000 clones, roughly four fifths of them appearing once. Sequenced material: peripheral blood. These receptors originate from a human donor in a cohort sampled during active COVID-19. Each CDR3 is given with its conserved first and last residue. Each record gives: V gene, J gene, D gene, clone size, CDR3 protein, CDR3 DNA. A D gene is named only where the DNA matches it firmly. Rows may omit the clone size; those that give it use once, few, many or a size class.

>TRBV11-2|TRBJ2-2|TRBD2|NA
CASSFSGGASGELFF
TGTGCCAGCAGCTTCAGCGGGGGGGCCTCCGGGGAGCTGTTTTTT
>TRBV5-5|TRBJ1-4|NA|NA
CASSFVREGEKLFF
TGTGCCAGCAGCTTTGTACGGGAAGGGGAAAAACTGTTTTTT
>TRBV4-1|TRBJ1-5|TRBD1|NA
CASSRYVRGIVGNQPQHF
TGCGCCAGCAGCCGCTATGTCAGGGGGATTGTCGGGAATCAGCCCCAGCATTTT
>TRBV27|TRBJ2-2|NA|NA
CASSSGTRPNTGELFF
TGTGCCAGCAGTTCCGGGACAAGACCGAACACCGGGGAGCTGTTTTTT
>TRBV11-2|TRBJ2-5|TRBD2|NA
CASSSRLAETQYF
TGTGCCAGCAGCTCAAGACTAGCAGAGACCCAGTACTTC
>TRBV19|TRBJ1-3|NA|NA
CASSTYRVEGNTIYF
TGTGCCAGTAGTACCTACAGGGTGGAAGGAAACACCATATATTTT
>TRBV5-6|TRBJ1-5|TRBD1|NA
CASSLRTGGSNQPQHF
TGTGCCAGCAGCTTGAGGACAGGGGGAAGCAATCAGCCCCAGCATTTT
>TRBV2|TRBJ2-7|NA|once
CASGQNSAEQYF
TGTGCCAGCGGACAGAATAGTGCCGAGCAGTACTTC
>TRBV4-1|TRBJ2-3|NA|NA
CASSQVRPGLRAGTDTQYF
TGCGCCAGCAGCCAAGTGAGGCCGGGACTCCGGGCGGGGACAGATACGCAGTATTTT
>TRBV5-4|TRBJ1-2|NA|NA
CASSLGQRERGYTF
TGTGCCAGCAGCTTGGGACAGCGGGAGAGGGGCTACACCTTC
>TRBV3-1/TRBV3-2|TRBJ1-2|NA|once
CASSQGGRPGYGYTF
TGTGCCAGCAGCCAAGGTGGCCGACCGGGCTATGGCTACACCTTC
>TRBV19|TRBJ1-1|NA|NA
CASSSHGGREAFF
TGTGCCAGTAGTAGCCATGGCGGTAGGGAAGCTTTCTTT
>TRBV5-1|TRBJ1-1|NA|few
CASSLRQASEAFF
TGCGCCAGCAGCTTGAGGCAAGCTAGTGAAGCTTTCTTT
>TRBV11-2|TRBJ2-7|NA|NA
CASSLNRLGEQYF
TGTGCCAGCAGCTTAAACAGGTTGGGCGAGCAGTACTTC
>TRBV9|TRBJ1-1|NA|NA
CASSARQYTEAFF
TGTGCCAGCAGCGCCAGACAGTACACTGAAGCTTTCTTT
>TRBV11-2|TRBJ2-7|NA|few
CASSLPRGGQYF
TGTGCCAGCAGCCTACCTAGGGGTGGGCAGTACTTC
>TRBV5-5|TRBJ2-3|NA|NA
CASGRGLDTQYF
TGTGCCAGCGGCCGAGGGCTTGATACGCAGTATTTT
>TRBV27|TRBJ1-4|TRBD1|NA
CASSSHDRVTNEKLFF
TGTGCCAGCAGTTCCCATGACAGGGTGACTAATGAAAAACTGTTTTTT
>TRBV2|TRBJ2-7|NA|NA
CASSDPGQSYEQYF
TGTGCCAGCAGTGATCCTGGACAGTCCTACGAGCAGTACTTC
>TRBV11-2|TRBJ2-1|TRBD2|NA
CASSEIRRLAINEQFF
TGTGCCAGCAGCGAGATAAGGAGACTAGCGATCAATGAGCAGTTCTTC
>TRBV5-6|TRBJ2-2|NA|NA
CASSLRTVTVGELFF
TGTGCCAGCAGCTTGAGGACAGTAACAGTCGGGGAGCTGTTTTTT
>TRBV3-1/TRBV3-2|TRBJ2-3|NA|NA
CASSQDGGNPTDTQYF
TGTGCCAGCAGCCAAGACGGAGGAAACCCAACAGATACGCAGTATTTT
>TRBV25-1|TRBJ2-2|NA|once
CASTLMGGNTGELFF
TGTGCCAGCACCCTCATGGGGGGGAACACCGGGGAGCTGTTTTTT
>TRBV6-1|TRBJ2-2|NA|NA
CASSERGLTGELFF
TGTGCCAGCAGTGAAAGGGGCCTCACCGGGGAGCTGTTTTTT
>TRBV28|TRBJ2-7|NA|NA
CASTQQGTGEQYF
TGTGCCAGCACTCAACAGGGTACAGGGGAGCAGTACTTC
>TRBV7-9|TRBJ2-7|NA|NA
CASSFADKFYEQYF
TGTGCCAGCAGCTTTGCCGACAAGTTCTACGAGCAGTACTTC
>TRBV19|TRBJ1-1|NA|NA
CASKKGRGLNTEAFF
TGTGCCAGTAAAAAAGGCAGGGGACTGAACACTGAAGCTTTCTTT
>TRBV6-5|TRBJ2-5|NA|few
CASRGGQRSGETQYF
TGTGCCAGCAGGGGGGGACAGAGGAGCGGAGAGACCCAGTACTTC
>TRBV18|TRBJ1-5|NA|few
CASSPGGLGNQPQHF
TGTGCCAGCTCACCAGGAGGGCTCGGCAATCAGCCCCAGCATTTT
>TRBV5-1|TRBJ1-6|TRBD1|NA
CASSNRDSFYNSPLHF
TGCGCCAGCAGCAACCGGGACAGCTTCTATAATTCACCCCTCCACTTT
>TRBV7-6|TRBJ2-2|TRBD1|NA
CASSLGHRGGTGELFF
TGTGCCAGCAGCTTGGGGCACAGGGGTGGCACCGGGGAGCTGTTTTTT
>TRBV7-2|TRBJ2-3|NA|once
CASSLAPSSDTQYF
TGTGCCAGCAGCTTAGCCCCTAGTTCAGATACGCAGTATTTT